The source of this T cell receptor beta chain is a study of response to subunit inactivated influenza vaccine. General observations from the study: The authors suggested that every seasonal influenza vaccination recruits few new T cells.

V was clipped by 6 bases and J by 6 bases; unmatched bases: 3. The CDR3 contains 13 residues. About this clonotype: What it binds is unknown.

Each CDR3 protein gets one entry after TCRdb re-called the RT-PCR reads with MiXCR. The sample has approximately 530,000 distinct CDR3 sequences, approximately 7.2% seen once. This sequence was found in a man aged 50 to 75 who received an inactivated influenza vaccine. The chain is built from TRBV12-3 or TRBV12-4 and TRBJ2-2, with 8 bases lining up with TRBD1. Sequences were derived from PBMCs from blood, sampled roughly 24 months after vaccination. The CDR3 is CASSQGAAGELFF. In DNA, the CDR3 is TGTGCCAGCAGCCAGGGGGCTGCCGGGGAGCTGTTTTTT.